This T cell receptor (beta chain) appears in the sequencing data of a study of blood T cell repertoires in COVID-19. Study information: T cells, B-cell-depleted T cells, or PBMCs supplied cDNA or gDNA.

The CDR3 is 15 residues long. Germline CDR1 reads SGHVS; CDR2 reads FNYEAQ. Trimming at V came to 4 bases and at J to 6 bases, leaving 11 bases not matched to a gene. Original methodology: Amplification of reference gene primers provided the estimated nucleated cell counts. Libraries were prepared by immunoSEQ multiplex PCR; TCRdb keeps only in-frame clonotypes and omits some of them. The V and J calls and the clone size are those of that table, but D and trimming were determined from the DNA. The table lists around 190,000 clones, roughly 80% of them singletons. This TCR derives from a human donor in a cohort sampled during active COVID-19. V and J are TRBV7-6 and TRBJ2-7, with 8 positions matching TRBD2. Sample: peripheral blood. The CDR3 region has the DNA TGTGCCAGCAGCTCCGGGGGGGGGACAAGGAGCGAGCAGTACTTC. It encodes CASSSGGGTRSEQYF. The variable domain in full, with the rest retrieved from reference TRBV7-6 and TRBJ2-7, is GAGVSQSPRYKVTKRGQDVALRCDPISGHVSLYWYRQALGQGPEFLTYFNYEAQQDKSGLPNDRFSAERPEGSISTLTIQRTEQRDSAMYRCASSSGGGTRSEQYFGPGTRLTVT.